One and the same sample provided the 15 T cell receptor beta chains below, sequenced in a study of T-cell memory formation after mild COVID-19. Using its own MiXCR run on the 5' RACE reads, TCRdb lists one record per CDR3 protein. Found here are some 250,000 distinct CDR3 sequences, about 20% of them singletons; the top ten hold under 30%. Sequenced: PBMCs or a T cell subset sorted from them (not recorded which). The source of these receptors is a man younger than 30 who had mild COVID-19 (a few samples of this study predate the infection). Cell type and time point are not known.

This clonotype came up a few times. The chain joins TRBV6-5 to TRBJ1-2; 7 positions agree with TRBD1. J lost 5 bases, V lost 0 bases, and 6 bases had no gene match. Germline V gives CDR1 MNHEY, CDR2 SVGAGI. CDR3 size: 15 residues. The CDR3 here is CASSYSWTGTYGYTF. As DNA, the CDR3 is TGTGCCAGCAGTTACTCGTGGACAGGCACTTATGGCTACACCTTC.

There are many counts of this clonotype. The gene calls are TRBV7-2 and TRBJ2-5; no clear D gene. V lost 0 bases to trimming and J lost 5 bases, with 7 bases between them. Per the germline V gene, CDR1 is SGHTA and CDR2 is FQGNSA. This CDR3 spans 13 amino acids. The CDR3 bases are TGTGCCAGCAGCTTAGCGGGTATGGAGACCCAGTACTTC. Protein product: CASSLAGMETQYF.

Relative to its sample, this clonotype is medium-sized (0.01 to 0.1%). The CDR3 coding sequence is TGTGCCAGCAGTGAAGCGGGGGGCTCCTACAATGAGCAGTTCTTC. Encoded protein: CASSEAGGSYNEQFF. The V call is TRBV6-4, the J call TRBJ2-1; TRBD2 matches 9 bases. The CDR3 sequence is 15 residues long. Germline assignment: CDR1 MRHNA and CDR2 SNTAGT. Germline trimming cut 3 bases from V and 0 bases from J; bases unmatched to any gene: 0.

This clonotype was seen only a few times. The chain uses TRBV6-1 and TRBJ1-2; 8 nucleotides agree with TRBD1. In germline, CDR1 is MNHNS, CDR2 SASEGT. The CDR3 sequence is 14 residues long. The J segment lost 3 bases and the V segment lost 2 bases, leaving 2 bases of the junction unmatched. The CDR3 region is CASSEYRGDYGYTF. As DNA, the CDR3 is TGTGCCAGCAGTGAATACAGGGGGGACTATGGCTACACCTTC.

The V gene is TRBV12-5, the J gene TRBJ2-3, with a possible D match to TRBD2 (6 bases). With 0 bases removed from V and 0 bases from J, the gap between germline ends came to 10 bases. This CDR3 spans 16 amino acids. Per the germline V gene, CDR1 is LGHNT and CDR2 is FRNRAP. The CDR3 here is CASGLVLGGSTDTQYF. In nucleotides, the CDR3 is TGTGCTAGTGGTTTGGTACTCGGGGGAAGCACAGATACGCAGTATTTT.

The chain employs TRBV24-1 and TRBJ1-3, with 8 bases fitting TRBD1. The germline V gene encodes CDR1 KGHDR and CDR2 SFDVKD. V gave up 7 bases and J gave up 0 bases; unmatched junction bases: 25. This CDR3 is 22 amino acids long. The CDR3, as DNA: TGTGCCACCAGCAGAAATCGACCCGAGGACAGGGACCTAGAGAGCTCTGGAAACACCATATATTTT. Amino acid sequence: CATSRNRPEDRDLESSGNTIYF.

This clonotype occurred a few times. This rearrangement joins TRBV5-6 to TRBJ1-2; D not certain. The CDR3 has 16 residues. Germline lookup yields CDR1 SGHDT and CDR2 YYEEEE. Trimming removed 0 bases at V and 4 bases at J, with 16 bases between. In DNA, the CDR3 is TGTGCCAGCAGCTTGGCCGGTTATCGACAAGCCTATGGCTACACCTTC. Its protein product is CASSLAGYRQAYGYTF.

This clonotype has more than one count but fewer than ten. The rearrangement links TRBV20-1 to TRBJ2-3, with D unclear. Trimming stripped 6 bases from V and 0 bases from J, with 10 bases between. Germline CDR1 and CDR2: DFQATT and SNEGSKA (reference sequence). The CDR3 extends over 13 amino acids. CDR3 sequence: CSACQTSTDTQYF. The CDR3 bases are TGCAGTGCATGCCAAACTAGCACAGATACGCAGTATTTT.

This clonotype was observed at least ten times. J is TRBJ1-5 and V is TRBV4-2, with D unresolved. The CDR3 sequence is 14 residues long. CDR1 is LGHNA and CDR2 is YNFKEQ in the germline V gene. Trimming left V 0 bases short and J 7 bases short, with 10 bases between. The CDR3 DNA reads TGTGCCAGCAGCCAAGAGGAGGGAGCCCAGCCCCAGCATTTT. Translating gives CASSQEEGAQPQHF.

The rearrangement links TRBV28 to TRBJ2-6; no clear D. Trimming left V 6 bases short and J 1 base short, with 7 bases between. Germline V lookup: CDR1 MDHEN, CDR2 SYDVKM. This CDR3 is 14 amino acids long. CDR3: CASRPPSGANVLTF. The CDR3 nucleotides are TGTGCCAGCAGGCCCCCTTCTGGGGCCAACGTCCTGACTTTC.

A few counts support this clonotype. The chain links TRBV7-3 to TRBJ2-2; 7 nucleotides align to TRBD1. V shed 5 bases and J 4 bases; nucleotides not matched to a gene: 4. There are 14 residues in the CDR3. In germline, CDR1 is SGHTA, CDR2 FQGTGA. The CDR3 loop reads CASSRTGITGELFF. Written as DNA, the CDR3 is TGTGCCAGCAGCAGGACAGGAATCACCGGGGAGCTGTTTTTT.

In DNA, the CDR3 is TGTGCCATCAGGCCCTTTGGGGCGGGGTACAATGAGCAGTTCTTC. Encoded protein: CAIRPFGAGYNEQFF. V gene TRBV10-3 combines with J gene TRBJ2-1; tentatively, D is TRBD2 (6 bases). The CDR3 sequence is 15 residues long. Germline-derived CDR1 and CDR2 are ENHRY and SYGVKD. V gave up 6 bases and J gave up 4 bases, with 16 bases separating them.

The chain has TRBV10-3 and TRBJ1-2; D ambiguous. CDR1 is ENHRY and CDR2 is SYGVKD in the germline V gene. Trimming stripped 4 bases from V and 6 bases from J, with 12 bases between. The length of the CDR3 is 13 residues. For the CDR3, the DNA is TGTGCCATCAGTGGGTCCCGGGCGGATGGCTACACCTTC. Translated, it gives CAISGSRADGYTF.

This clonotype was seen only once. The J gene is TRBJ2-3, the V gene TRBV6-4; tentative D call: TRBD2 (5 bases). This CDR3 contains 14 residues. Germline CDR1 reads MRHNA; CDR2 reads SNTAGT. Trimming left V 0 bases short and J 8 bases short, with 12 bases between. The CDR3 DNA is TGTGCCAGCAGTGACTCTGTTAGCGACGGTACGCAGTATTTT. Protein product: CASSDSVSDGTQYF.

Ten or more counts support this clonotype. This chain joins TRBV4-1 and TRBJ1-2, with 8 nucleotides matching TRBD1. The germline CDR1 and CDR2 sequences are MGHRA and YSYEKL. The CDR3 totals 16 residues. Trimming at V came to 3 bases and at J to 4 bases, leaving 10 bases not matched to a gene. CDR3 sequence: CASSQTTGGRSYGYTF. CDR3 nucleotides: TGCGCCAGCAGCCAGACTACAGGGGGGCGCTCCTATGGCTACACCTTC.